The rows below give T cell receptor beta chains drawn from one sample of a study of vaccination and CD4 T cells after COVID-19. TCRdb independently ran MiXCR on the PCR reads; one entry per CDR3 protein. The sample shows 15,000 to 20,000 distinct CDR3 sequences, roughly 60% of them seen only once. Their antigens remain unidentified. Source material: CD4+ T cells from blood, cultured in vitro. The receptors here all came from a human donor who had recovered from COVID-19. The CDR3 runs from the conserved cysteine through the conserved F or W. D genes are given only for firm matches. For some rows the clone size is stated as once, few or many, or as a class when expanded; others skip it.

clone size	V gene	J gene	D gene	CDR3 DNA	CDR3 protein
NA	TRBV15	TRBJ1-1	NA	TGTGCCACCAGCAGTCCCCATGGAGCTTTCTTT	CATSSPHGAFF
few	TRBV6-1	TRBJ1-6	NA	TGTGCCAGCAGTGAGACCAGGTCATATTCACCCCTCCACTTT	CASSETRSYSPLHF
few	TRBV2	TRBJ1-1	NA	TGTGCCAGCAGTGAGCGTGGCGAAGCTTTCTTT	CASSERGEAFF
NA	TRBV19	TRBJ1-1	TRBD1	TGTGCCACTACCGACAGGGGGCGAGGGGCCACTGAAGCTTTCTTT	CATTDRGRGATEAFF
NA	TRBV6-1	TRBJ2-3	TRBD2	TGTGCCAGCAGGGGAGGGACTAGCGGGAGCACAGATACGCAGTATTTT	CASRGGTSGSTDTQYF
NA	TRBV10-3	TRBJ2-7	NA	TGTGCCATCAGGGCCTGGAGGGAGCAGTACTTC	CAIRAWREQYF
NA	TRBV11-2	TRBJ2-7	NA	TGTGCCAGCAGCCATCAAAAGGGCGAGCAGTACTTC	CASSHQKGEQYF
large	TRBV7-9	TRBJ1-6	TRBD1	TGTGCCAGCAGCCCCTACGCGGGACAGGGGGTTTCACCCCTCCACTTT	CASSPYAGQGVSPLHF
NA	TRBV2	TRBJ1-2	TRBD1	TGTGCCAGCACTTTGGACAGGGAGGGGTACACCTTC	CASTLDREGYTF
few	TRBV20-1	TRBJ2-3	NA	TGCAGTGCTAGAGCCCCCTCCACAGATACGCAGTATTTT	CSARAPSTDTQYF
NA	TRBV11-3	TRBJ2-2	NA	TGTGCCAGCAGCTTAGTGGGCTTTGACACCGGGGAGCTGTTTTTT	CASSLVGFDTGELFF
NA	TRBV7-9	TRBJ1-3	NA	TGTGCCAGCAGCCCCCGGGACTTCTCTGGAAACACCATATATTTT	CASSPRDFSGNTIYF
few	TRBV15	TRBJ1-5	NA	TGTGCCACCAGCAGAGATGGTGGCTCAAAGGGCAATCAGCCCCAGCATTTT	CATSRDGGSKGNQPQHF
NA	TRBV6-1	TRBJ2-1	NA	TGTGCCAGCAGTGTGCACCTAGCGCCCGACAATGAGCAGTTCTTC	CASSVHLAPDNEQFF
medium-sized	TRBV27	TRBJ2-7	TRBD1	TGTGCCAGCGGTGTCCGACAGGGGAGCTCGGGCGAGCAGTACTTC	CASGVRQGSSGEQYF
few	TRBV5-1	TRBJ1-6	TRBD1	TGCGCCAGCAGTGAGGGACAGGGGGCTTACTCACCCCTCCACTTT	CASSEGQGAYSPLHF
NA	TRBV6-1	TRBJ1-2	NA	TGTGCCAGCAGGTCACAGGAAAACTATGGCTACACCTTC	CASRSQENYGYTF
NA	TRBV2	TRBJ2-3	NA	TGTGCCGGACGGGGGTTTAGGGCAGATACGCAGTATTTT	CAGRGFRADTQYF
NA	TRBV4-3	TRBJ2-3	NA	TGCGCCAGCAGCCAATGGTTGGGTACAGATACGCAGTATTTT	CASSQWLGTDTQYF
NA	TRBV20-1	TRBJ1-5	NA	TGCAGTGCTAGAGTTGCGCAGCCGAATCAGCCCCAGCATTTT	CSARVAQPNQPQHF
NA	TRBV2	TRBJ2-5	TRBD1	TGTGCCAGCAGTGATCCAGGGGGCGAAGAGACCCAGTACTTC	CASSDPGGEETQYF
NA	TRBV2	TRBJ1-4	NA	TGTGCCAGCAGTGAAGCACTTGAAAAACTGTTTTTT	CASSEALEKLFF
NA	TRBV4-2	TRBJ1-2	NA	TGTGCCAGCAGCCAAGGGACAGAATATAACTATGGCTACACCTTC	CASSQGTEYNYGYTF
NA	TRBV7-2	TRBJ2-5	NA	TGTGCCAGCAGCTTATTCCCTCGGGTCACGCCCGTGGGGACCCAGTACTTC	CASSLFPRVTPVGTQYF
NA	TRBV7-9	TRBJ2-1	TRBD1	TGTGCCAGCAGCTTAGCGAGTGACAGGGGATCTCAGTTCTTC	CASSLASDRGSQFF
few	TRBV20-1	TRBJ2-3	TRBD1	TGCAGTACCGGCATCCCCCCGGGACAGGGGTTTCCCGATACGCAGTATTTT	CSTGIPPGQGFPDTQYF
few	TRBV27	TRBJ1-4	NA	TGTGCCAGCAGACCGACCGGGACCCCAAATGAAAAACTGTTTTTT	CASRPTGTPNEKLFF
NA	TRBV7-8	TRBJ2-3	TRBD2	TGTGCCAGCAGCTACCAGACTAGCGGATTCACAGATACGCAGTATTTT	CASSYQTSGFTDTQYF
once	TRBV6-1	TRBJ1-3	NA	TGTGCCAGCAGCGGAACACAAACGTCCGGAAACACCATATATTTT	CASSGTQTSGNTIYF